The rows below give T cell receptor beta chains drawn from one sample of a study of shared T cell receptors in the human thymus. The repertoire was sequenced with immunoSEQ multiplex PCR; TCRdb's copy has only in-frame clones and lacks some. The sample includes approximately 760,000 clones, 75% to 90% of them seen just once. These same records also appear under a second study, on human thymus T cells.

What was sequenced was thymocytes. These receptor sequences come from a girl less than two years old with a congenital heart defect. Both conserved end residues are part of each CDR3. The D gene is left open where the match is weak. The size field is filled for only some rows; it gives once, few, many or a size class.

v_gene: TRBV5-6; j_gene: TRBJ2-7; abundance: -; len: 14; d_gene: TRBD2; CDR3aa: CASRRLAGPYEQYF; CDR3nt: TGTGCCAGCCGTCGACTAGCGGGGCCCTACGAGCAGTACTTC
v_gene: TRBV25-1; j_gene: TRBJ1-2; abundance: -; len: 14; d_gene: -; CDR3aa: CASSVPGTNYGYTF; CDR3nt: TGTGCCAGCAGTGTACCAGGGACTAACTATGGCTACACCTTC
v_gene: TRBV19; j_gene: TRBJ1-2; abundance: -; len: 16; d_gene: -; CDR3aa: CASRRLRGSLRGGYTF; CDR3nt: TGTGCCAGTAGGAGATTAAGGGGCTCCCTCAGGGGAGGCTACACCTTC
v_gene: TRBV14; j_gene: TRBJ1-3; abundance: -; len: 15; d_gene: -; CDR3aa: CASSPSHRSGNTIYF; CDR3nt: TGTGCCAGCAGCCCTTCCCACCGGTCTGGAAACACCATATATTTT
v_gene: TRBV18; j_gene: TRBJ1-1; abundance: -; len: 19; d_gene: -; CDR3aa: CASSHHPNPESGAGTEAFF; CDR3nt: TGTGCCAGCTCCCACCACCCCAACCCCGAGTCGGGAGCGGGAACTGAAGCTTTCTTT
v_gene: TRBV5-1; j_gene: TRBJ2-7; abundance: -; len: 15; d_gene: TRBD1; CDR3aa: CASSLRRDRVGEQYF; CDR3nt: TGCGCCAGCAGCTTGCGCCGGGACAGGGTAGGAGAGCAGTACTTC
v_gene: TRBV6-5; j_gene: TRBJ1-1; abundance: -; len: 14; d_gene: -; CDR3aa: CASRQQEMNTEAFF; CDR3nt: TGTGCCAGCAGGCAACAGGAAATGAACACTGAAGCTTTCTTT
v_gene: TRBV2; j_gene: TRBJ1-2; abundance: -; len: 15; d_gene: TRBD1; CDR3aa: CASSEEGQGSYGYTF; CDR3nt: TGTGCCAGCAGTGAAGAAGGACAGGGGAGTTATGGCTACACCTTC
v_gene: TRBV28; j_gene: TRBJ1-2; abundance: -; len: 13; d_gene: TRBD1; CDR3aa: CASSCRDRGGYTF; CDR3nt: TGTGCCAGCAGTTGCCGGGACAGGGGAGGCTACACCTTC
v_gene: TRBV30; j_gene: TRBJ2-2; abundance: -; len: 19; d_gene: TRBD1; CDR3aa: CAWSDNRDRGHRDTGELFF; CDR3nt: TGTGCCTGGAGTGATAACCGGGACAGGGGGCACCGGGACACCGGGGAGCTGTTTTTT
v_gene: TRBV29-1; j_gene: TRBJ2-5; abundance: -; len: 17; d_gene: -; CDR3aa: CSVGGVKEDIYGETQYF; CDR3nt: TGCAGCGTTGGGGGGGTCAAGGAGGACATTTATGGGGAGACCCAGTACTTC
v_gene: TRBV6-1; j_gene: TRBJ2-2; abundance: -; len: 15; d_gene: TRBD2; CDR3aa: CASSGDGEGTGELFF; CDR3nt: TGTGCCAGCAGTGGTGACGGGGAGGGCACCGGGGAGCTGTTTTTT
v_gene: TRBV2; j_gene: TRBJ1-5; abundance: -; len: 14; d_gene: TRBD1; CDR3aa: CASSLRQGGQPQHF; CDR3nt: TGTGCCAGCAGCCTCCGACAGGGGGGTCAGCCCCAGCATTTT
v_gene: TRBV4-3; j_gene: TRBJ2-2; abundance: -; len: 17; d_gene: TRBD2; CDR3aa: CASSHPTGRGSTGELFF; CDR3nt: TGCGCCAGCAGCCATCCCACCGGGCGGGGGAGCACCGGGGAGCTGTTTTTT
v_gene: TRBV6-1; j_gene: TRBJ1-2; abundance: -; len: 13; d_gene: -; CDR3aa: CASSETGYHGYTF; CDR3nt: TGTGCCAGCAGTGAAACGGGGTATCATGGCTACACCTTC
v_gene: TRBV25-1; j_gene: TRBJ2-3; abundance: -; len: 16; d_gene: -; CDR3aa: CASSDPRSAGTDTQYF; CDR3nt: TGTGCCAGCAGTGACCCCCGGTCTGCGGGGACAGATACGCAGTATTTT
v_gene: TRBV6-1; j_gene: TRBJ1-2; abundance: -; len: 11; d_gene: -; CDR3aa: CASSAPDGYTF; CDR3nt: TGTGCCAGCAGTGCCCCAGATGGCTACACCTTC
v_gene: TRBV28; j_gene: TRBJ2-7; abundance: -; len: 15; d_gene: TRBD1; CDR3aa: CASSPQTGGIDEQYF; CDR3nt: TGTGCCAGCAGTCCACAGACAGGGGGTATCGACGAGCAGTACTTC
v_gene: TRBV6-1; j_gene: TRBJ1-5; abundance: few; len: 13; d_gene: TRBD1; CDR3aa: CASSGDRGQPQHF; CDR3nt: TGTGCCAGCAGTGGGGACAGAGGTCAGCCCCAGCATTTT
v_gene: TRBV14; j_gene: TRBJ1-2; abundance: -; len: 14; d_gene: -; CDR3aa: CASSQDPHNYGYTF; CDR3nt: TGTGCCAGCAGCCAAGATCCACATAACTATGGCTACACCTTC
v_gene: TRBV7-8; j_gene: TRBJ2-2; abundance: few; len: 17; d_gene: TRBD1; CDR3aa: CASSQTEGQENTGELFF; CDR3nt: TGTGCCAGCAGCCAGACCGAGGGACAGGAGAACACCGGGGAGCTGTTTTTT
v_gene: TRBV5-6; j_gene: TRBJ2-7; abundance: -; len: 15; d_gene: TRBD2; CDR3aa: CASSFLAGISYEQYF; CDR3nt: TGTGCCAGCAGCTTCCTAGCGGGGATATCCTACGAGCAGTACTTC
v_gene: TRBV5-1; j_gene: TRBJ2-2; abundance: -; len: 16; d_gene: TRBD1; CDR3aa: CASSSETGEDTGELFF; CDR3nt: TGCGCCAGCAGCTCGGAGACAGGGGAGGACACCGGGGAGCTGTTTTTT